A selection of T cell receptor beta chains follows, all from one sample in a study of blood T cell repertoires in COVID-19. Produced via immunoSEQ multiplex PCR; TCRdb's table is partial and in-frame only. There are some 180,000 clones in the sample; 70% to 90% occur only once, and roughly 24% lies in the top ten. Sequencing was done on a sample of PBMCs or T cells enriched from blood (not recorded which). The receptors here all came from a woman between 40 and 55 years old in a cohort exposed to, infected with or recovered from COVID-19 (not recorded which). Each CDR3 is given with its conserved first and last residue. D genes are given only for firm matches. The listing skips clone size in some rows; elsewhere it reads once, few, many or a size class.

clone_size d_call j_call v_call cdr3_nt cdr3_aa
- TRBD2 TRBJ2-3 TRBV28 TGTGCCAGCAGAGCGACAGTTTCGGGGGGGCCAGATACGCAGTATTTT CASRATVSGGPDTQYF
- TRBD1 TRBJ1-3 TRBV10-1 TGCGCCAAAAGGGGGCAAGAAAACACCATATATTTT CAKRGQENTIYF
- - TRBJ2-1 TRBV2 TGTGCCAGCAGTGCATCCAGTACCTACAATGAGCAGTTCTTC CASSASSTYNEQFF
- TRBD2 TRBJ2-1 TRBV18 TGTGCCAGCTCCCCCACTAGCGGGGCTTACAATGAGCAGTTCTTC CASSPTSGAYNEQFF
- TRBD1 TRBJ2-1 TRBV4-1 TGCGCCAGCAGCCAAAAGTCGGACAGGGGCGGGAATGAGCAGTTCTTC CASSQKSDRGGNEQFF
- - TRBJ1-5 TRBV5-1 TGCGCCAGCAGCTTGACAGGGAACAATCAGCCCCAGCATTTT CASSLTGNNQPQHF
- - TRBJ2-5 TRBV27 TGTGCCAGCAGTTTAGCTGGAGGGGAGACCCAGTACTTC CASSLAGGETQYF
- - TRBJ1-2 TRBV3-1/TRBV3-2 TGTGCCAGCAGCCACACCATGGGGGGGTTCTATGGCTACACCTTC CASSHTMGGFYGYTF
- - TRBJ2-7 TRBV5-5 TGTGCCAGCAGCTTGGTGCGGGGTCTTCTCTCCGAGCAGTACTTC CASSLVRGLLSEQYF
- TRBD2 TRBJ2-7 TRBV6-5 TGTGCCAGCAAAACCCATGGACTAGCGCTCGAGCAGTACTTC CASKTHGLALEQYF
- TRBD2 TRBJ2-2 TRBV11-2 TGTGCCAGCAGCTTAGGCGGGAGCTACACCGGGGAGCTGTTTTTT CASSLGGSYTGELFF
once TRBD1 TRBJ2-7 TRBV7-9 TGTGCCAGCAGCTTAGCGCGGACAGGGCCCCACGAGCAGTACTTC CASSLARTGPHEQYF
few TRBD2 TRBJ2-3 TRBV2 TGTGCCAGCAGTGTAAGGCGGGGGGACACAGATACGCAGTATTTT CASSVRRGDTDTQYF
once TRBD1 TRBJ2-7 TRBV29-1 TGCAGCGTTGAAGTCGGGACAGGGGGTGGCGAGCAGTACTTC CSVEVGTGGGEQYF
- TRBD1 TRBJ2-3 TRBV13 TGTGCCAGCAGCTCTTCCGGGACAGGGGGCACAGATACGCAGTATTTT CASSSSGTGGTDTQYF
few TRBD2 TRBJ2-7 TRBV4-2 TGTGCCAGCAGCCAAGATGCGGGTAGCGGGAGTCTCGAGCAGTACTTC CASSQDAGSGSLEQYF
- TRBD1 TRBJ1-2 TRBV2 TGTGCCAGCAGTCTGGAGGGGGCCGAGGGCTATGGCTACACCTTC CASSLEGAEGYGYTF
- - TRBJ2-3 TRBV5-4 TGTGCCAGCAGCTTAACAGCTACAGATACGCAGTATTTT CASSLTATDTQYF
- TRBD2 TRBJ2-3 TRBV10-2 TGCGCCAGCAGTGAGGTCCTCTTAGCGGGGGGAATTAATTACGCAGATACGCAGTATTTT CASSEVLLAGGINYADTQYF
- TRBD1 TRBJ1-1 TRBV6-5 TGTGCCAGCAGTACAGGGGGCACTGAAGCTTTCTTT CASSTGGTEAFF
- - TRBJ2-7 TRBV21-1 TGTGCCAGCAGTAAAAGAAGGGTGCGGGGGGGCTACGAGCAGTACTTC CASSKRRVRGGYEQYF
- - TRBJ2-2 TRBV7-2 TGTGCCAGCAGCTTAGCACAGGGAGACGGGGAGCTGTTTTTT CASSLAQGDGELFF
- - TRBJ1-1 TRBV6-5 TGTGCCAGCAGTTACACTGGGAACACTGAAGCTTTCTTT CASSYTGNTEAFF
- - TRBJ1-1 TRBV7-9 TGTGCCAGCAGCTTAGTGGGCGCCGGCGCCATGAACACTGAAGCTTTCTTT CASSLVGAGAMNTEAFF
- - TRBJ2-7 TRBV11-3 TGTGCCAGCAGCTCCTCAGGACAGCCCTACGAGCAGTACTTC CASSSSGQPYEQYF
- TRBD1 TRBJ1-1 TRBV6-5 TGTGCCAGCAGCCCGGGACAGGGGAAGAACACTGAAGCTTTCTTT CASSPGQGKNTEAFF
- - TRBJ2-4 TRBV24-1 TGTGCCACCAGTGCAAACACCCTAAACATTCAGTACTTC CATSANTLNIQYF
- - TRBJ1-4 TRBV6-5 TGTGCCAGCAGCCAATTGGACAGAACTAATGAAAAACTGTTTTTT CASSQLDRTNEKLFF
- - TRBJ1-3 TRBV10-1 TGCGCCAGCAGTGCGGGTCAATCTGGAAACACCATATATTTT CASSAGQSGNTIYF
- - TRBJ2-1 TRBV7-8 TGTGCCAGCAGCCCCCCAGGTTCGGGAATTGACGAGCAGTTCTTC CASSPPGSGIDEQFF
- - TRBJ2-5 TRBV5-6 TGTGCCAGCAGTCAGGGGAGAAAAGAGACCCAGTACTTC CASSQGRKETQYF
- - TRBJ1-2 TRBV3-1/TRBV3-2 TGTGCCAGCAGCCTCGGGACGGGAGGATATGGCTACACCTTC CASSLGTGGYGYTF
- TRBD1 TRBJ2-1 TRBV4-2 TGTGCCAGCAGCGACTTGATGACAGGGGGTTGGGGGAATGAGCAGTTCTTC CASSDLMTGGWGNEQFF
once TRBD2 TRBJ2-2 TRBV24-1 TGTGCCACCAGTGATTTGCATCAAGCGGGAGAGAACACCGGGGAGCTGTTTTTT CATSDLHQAGENTGELFF
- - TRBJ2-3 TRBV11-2 TGTGCCAGCAGCCCCTACCCCCGGCGGCAGAGTGGCACAGATACGCAGTATTTT CASSPYPRRQSGTDTQYF
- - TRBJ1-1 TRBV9 TGTGCCAGCAGCCAAACAGGTAACACTGAAGCTTTCTTT CASSQTGNTEAFF
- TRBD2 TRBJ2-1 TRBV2 TGTGCCAGCAGTGACTCACTAGCGGGAGGGGACAATGAGCAGTTCTTC CASSDSLAGGDNEQFF
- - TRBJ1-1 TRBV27 TGTGCCAGCAGTCTACGAACAGGGTTAGTCACTGAAGCTTTCTTT CASSLRTGLVTEAFF
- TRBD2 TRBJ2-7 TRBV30 TGTGCCTGGAGGGGTGGCGGGAGGACCTACGAGCAGTACTTC CAWRGGGRTYEQYF
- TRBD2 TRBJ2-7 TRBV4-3 TGCGCCAGCAGCCAAGGAGTGGTAGCGGGCCTCTACGAGCAGTACTTC CASSQGVVAGLYEQYF
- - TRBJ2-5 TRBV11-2 TGTGCCAGCAGCTTAACGCCAGGGCAAGAGACCCAGTACTTC CASSLTPGQETQYF
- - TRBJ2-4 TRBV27 TGTGCCAGCAGTTTAAACAGGGTGGGAAACATTCAGTACTTC CASSLNRVGNIQYF
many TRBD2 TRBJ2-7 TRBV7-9 TGTGCCAGCAGCCTACTAGCGGGGGGGCAAGCTTACGAGCAGTACTTC CASSLLAGGQAYEQYF
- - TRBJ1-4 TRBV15 TGTGCCACCAGCAGAGATATTACCGTGAGATCGGATGAAAAACTGTTTTTT CATSRDITVRSDEKLFF
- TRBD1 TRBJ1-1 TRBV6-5 TGTGCCAGCAGTTCACAGGGGGGGAACACTGAAGCTTTCTTT CASSSQGGNTEAFF
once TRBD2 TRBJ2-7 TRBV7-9 TGTGCCAGCAGCTTTACTAGCGAAGCCTACGAGCAGTACTTC CASSFTSEAYEQYF
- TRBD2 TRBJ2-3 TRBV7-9 TGTGCCAGCAACTTAGCGGGAGACGGGAATACGCAGTATTTT CASNLAGDGNTQYF
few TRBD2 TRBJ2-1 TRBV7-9 TGTGCCAGCAGCTTAGGACTAGCGGGAGTGAATGAGCAGTTCTTC CASSLGLAGVNEQFF
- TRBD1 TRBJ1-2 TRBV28 TGTGCCAGCAGTTTAAATACAGGGGGCTGGGGCTACACCTTC CASSLNTGGWGYTF
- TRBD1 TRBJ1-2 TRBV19 TGTGCCAGTAGCTGGGGACAGGGCGATGGCTACACCTTC CASSWGQGDGYTF